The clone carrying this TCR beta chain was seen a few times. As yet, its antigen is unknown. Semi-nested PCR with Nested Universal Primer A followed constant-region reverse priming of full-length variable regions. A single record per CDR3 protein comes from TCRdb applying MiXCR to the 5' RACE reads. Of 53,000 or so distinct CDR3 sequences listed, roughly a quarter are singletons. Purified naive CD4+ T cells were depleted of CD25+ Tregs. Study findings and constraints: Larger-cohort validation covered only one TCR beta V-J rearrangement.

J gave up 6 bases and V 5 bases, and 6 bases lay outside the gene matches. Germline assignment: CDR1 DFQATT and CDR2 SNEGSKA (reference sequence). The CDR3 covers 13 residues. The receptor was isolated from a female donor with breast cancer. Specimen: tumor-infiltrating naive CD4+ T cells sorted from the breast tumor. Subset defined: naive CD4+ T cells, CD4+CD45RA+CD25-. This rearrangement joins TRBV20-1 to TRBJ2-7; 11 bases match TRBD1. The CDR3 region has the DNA TGCAGTGCTCCCGGGACAGGGGGACTCGAGCAGTACTTC. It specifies CSAPGTGGLEQYF.